Presented here are 2 T cell receptor beta chains from one specimen sequenced in a study of blood T cells in healthy people across ages. Together with a sample-barcoded 5' primer, a J-beta primer mix was included in a second PCR lasting about 6 to 11 cycles. TCRdb reprocessed the 5' RACE reads with MiXCR, giving one entry per CDR3 protein. The sample gives about a million distinct CDR3 sequences, roughly half of which show up once; roughly a fifth is in the top ten. The sequenced sample consisted of blood. These receptors all come from a woman in her sixties or seventies in good health.

The chain joins TRBV5-1 to TRBJ1-2; 8 bases are shared with TRBD1. This CDR3 has 17 amino acids. Germline V gives CDR1 SGHRS, CDR2 YFSETQ. The V and J ends lost 4 bases and 6 bases, in that order; junction bases with no gene match: 17. The chain's CDR3 is CASSPRQGFGAGNGYTF. The CDR3 nucleotides read TGCGCCAGCAGCCCCCGACAGGGGTTCGGGGCGGGAAATGGCTACACCTTC.

The chain uses TRBV7-2 and TRBJ2-7; D call uncertain. Between the trimmed V and J ends, which lost 7 bases and 6 bases, there was a span of 16 bases. CDR3 length equals 13 residues. Germline V gives CDR1 SGHTA, CDR2 FQGNSA. This CDR3 is CASTDVQLSEQYF. CDR3 DNA: TGTGCCAGCACCGACGTTCAGTTGAGCGAGCAGTACTTC.